This TCR beta chain was profiled in a study of cytomegalovirus exposure and HLA in healthy donors. The V gene's germline CDR1 is LNHNV and CDR2 YYDKDF (reference sequence). V shed 6 bases and J 4 bases; nucleotides not matched to a gene: 3. The CDR3 sequence is 14 residues long. A multiplex PCR was run with 60 Vbeta primers and 13 Jbeta primers. Sequenced by immunoSEQ multiplex PCR; TCRdb stores in-frame clones only, minus some. The sample holds 90,000 to 110,000 clones, around 77% seen once. The sequenced material came from PBMCs. J is TRBJ1-6 and V is TRBV15; 7 bases agree with TRBD1. This TCR was recovered from a woman in her 40s in good health and CMV-seropositive. The CDR3 is CATSGTEYNSPLHF. Here the CDR3 DNA reads TGTGCCACCAGTGGGACAGAATATAATTCACCCCTCCACTTT. Full variable domain (remainder filled in from reference TRBV15 and TRBJ1-6): DAMVIQNPRYQVTQFGKPVTLSCSQTLNHNVMYWYQQKSSQAPKLLFHYYDKDFNNEADTPDNFQSRRPNTSFCFLDIRSPGLGDTAMYLCATSGTEYNSPLHFGNGTRLTVT.